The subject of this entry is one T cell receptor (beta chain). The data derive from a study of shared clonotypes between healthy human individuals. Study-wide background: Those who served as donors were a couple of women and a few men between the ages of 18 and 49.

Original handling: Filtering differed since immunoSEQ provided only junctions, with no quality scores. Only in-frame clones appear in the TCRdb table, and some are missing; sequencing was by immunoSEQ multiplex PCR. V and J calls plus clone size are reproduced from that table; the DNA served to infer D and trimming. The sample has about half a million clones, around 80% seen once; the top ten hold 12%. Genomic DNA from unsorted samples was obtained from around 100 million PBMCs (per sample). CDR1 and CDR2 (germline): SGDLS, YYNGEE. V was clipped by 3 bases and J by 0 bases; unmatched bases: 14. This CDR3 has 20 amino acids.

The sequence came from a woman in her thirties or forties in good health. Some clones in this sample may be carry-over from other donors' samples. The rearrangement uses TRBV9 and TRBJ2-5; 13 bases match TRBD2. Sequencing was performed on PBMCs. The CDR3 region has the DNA TGTGCCAGCAGCGCCAGACCCCCACTAGCGGGAGGGTTAGACCAAGAGACCCAGTACTTC. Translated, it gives CASSARPPLAGGLDQETQYF. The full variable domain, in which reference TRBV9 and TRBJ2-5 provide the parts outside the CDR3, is DSGVTQTPKHLITATGQRVTLRCSPRSGDLSVYWYQQSLDQGLQFLIQYYNGEERAKGNILERFSAQQFPDLHSELNLSSLELGDSALYFCASSARPPLAGGLDQETQYFGPGTRLLVL.